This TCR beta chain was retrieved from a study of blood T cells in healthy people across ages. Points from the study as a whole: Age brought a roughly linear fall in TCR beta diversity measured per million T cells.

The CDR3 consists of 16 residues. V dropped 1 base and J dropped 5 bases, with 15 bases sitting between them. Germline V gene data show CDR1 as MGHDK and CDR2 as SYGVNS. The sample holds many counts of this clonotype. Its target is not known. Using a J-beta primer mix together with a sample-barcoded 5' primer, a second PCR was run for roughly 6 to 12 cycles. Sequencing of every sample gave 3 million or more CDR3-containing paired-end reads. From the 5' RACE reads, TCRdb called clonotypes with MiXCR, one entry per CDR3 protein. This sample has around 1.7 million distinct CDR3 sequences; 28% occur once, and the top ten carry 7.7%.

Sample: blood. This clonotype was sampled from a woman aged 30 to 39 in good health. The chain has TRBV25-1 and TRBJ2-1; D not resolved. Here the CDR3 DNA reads TGTGCCAGCAGTGAATTCTCAGCCTACCAAGACAATGAGCAGTTCTTC. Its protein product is CASSEFSAYQDNEQFF.